These T cell receptor beta chains were read from a single sample in a study of T cell changes during pregnancy in multiple sclerosis. TCRdb's table, derived via immunoSEQ multiplex PCR, lists solely in-frame clones and lacks some. The table lists approximately 83,000 clones, approximately 92% of them singletons. The sequences come from peripheral blood, collected in the first trimester of pregnancy. The origin of the receptors is a female donor with multiple sclerosis, enrolled in a pregnancy study. Both conserved end residues are part of each CDR3. Fields, in order: J gene, V gene, D gene, clone size, CDR3 protein, CDR3 DNA. The D gene is left open where the match is weak. Clone size is given for some rows only: seen once, a few or many times, or a class if the clone is expanded.

TRBJ2-7 | TRBV4-1 | NA | NA | CASSQGGELSSYEQYF | TGCGCCAGCAGCCAAGGCGGGGAACTGAGCTCCTACGAGCAGTACTTC
TRBJ1-1 | TRBV4-1 | TRBD1 | few | CASSNRDRGTEAFF | TGCGCCAGCAGCAACCGGGACAGGGGCACTGAAGCTTTCTTT
TRBJ2-1 | TRBV27 | NA | NA | CASSQRQISYNEQFF | TGTGCCAGCAGTCAAAGACAGATTTCCTACAATGAGCAGTTCTTC
TRBJ1-1 | TRBV13 | TRBD1 | once | CASRGQGDIFF | TGTGCCAGCAGGGGACAGGGGGATATTTTCTTT
TRBJ1-1 | TRBV27 | NA | NA | CASSQTHSHNTEAFF | TGTGCCAGCAGCCAGACGCACAGTCATAACACTGAAGCTTTCTTT
TRBJ2-1 | TRBV2 | TRBD2 | NA | CASPELAGEIDEQFF | TGTGCCAGCCCTGAACTAGCGGGGGAGATCGATGAGCAGTTCTTC
TRBJ1-2 | TRBV14 | NA | NA | CASSQDITARYGYTF | TGTGCCAGCAGCCAAGATATTACAGCCCGCTATGGCTACACCTTC
TRBJ1-5 | TRBV2 | NA | NA | CASSEAGEAQHF | TGTGCCAGCAGTGAAGCCGGGGAGGCCCAGCATTTT
TRBJ2-3 | TRBV29-1 | TRBD2 | NA | CSVVRWTSGGAIDTQYF | TGCAGCGTTGTGCGATGGACTAGCGGGGGGGCGATAGATACGCAGTATTTT
TRBJ1-2 | TRBV18 | NA | NA | CASSPGRDYGYTF | TGTGCCAGCTCACCGGGCAGGGACTATGGCTACACCTTC
TRBJ2-1 | TRBV11-1 | TRBD2 | NA | CASSQQVAGQYEQFF | TGTGCCAGCAGCCAACAGGTAGCGGGGCAGTATGAGCAGTTCTTC
TRBJ2-7 | TRBV5-4 | TRBD1 | NA | CASSPGTGRVEQYF | TGTGCCAGCAGCCCCGGGACAGGGCGGGTCGAGCAGTACTTC
TRBJ1-2 | TRBV6-5 | TRBD1 | few | CASRPTGVLHGYTF | TGTGCCAGCAGACCGACAGGGGTCCTCCATGGCTACACCTTC
TRBJ2-1 | TRBV29-1 | NA | NA | CSLLRAPRNEQFF | TGCAGCCTCTTGAGGGCCCCCCGGAATGAGCAGTTCTTC
TRBJ2-3 | TRBV5-4 | TRBD2 | NA | CASSRGGPSTDTQYF | TGTGCCAGCAGCCGCGGGGGGCCTAGCACAGATACGCAGTATTTT
TRBJ2-3 | TRBV5-4 | TRBD1 | NA | CASSSTGTDTDTQYF | TGTGCCAGCAGTTCAACCGGGACAGACACAGATACGCAGTATTTT
TRBJ2-5 | TRBV9 | TRBD2 | NA | CASSVDGGGRGETQYF | TGTGCCAGCAGCGTAGACGGGGGGGGGAGGGGAGAGACCCAGTACTTC
TRBJ1-4 | TRBV14 | TRBD1 | NA | CASSLYRGTNEKLFF | TGTGCCAGCAGCCTCTACAGGGGGACTAATGAAAAACTGTTTTTT
TRBJ1-5 | TRBV4-1 | NA | NA | CASSPLQGRGSNQPQHF | TGCGCCAGCAGCCCCCTCCAGGGGCGAGGCAGCAATCAGCCCCAGCATTTT
TRBJ1-2 | TRBV6-5 | TRBD1 | NA | CASSQTGGYGYTF | TGTGCCAGCAGTCAAACAGGGGGGTATGGCTACACCTTC
TRBJ2-5 | TRBV10-2 | TRBD1 | NA | CASSGYYPGQPLKETQYF | TGCGCCAGCAGCGGCTATTATCCGGGACAGCCTCTCAAAGAGACCCAGTACTTC
TRBJ2-3 | TRBV7-2 | TRBD2 | NA | CASSLTPAGGRDTQYF | TGTGCCAGCAGCTTAACCCCAGCGGGGGGACGGGATACGCAGTATTTT
TRBJ1-3 | TRBV19 | TRBD1 | NA | CASSWQGAGNTIYF | TGTGCCAGTAGTTGGCAGGGGGCTGGAAACACCATATATTTT
TRBJ2-7 | TRBV6-5 | NA | once | CASSSTPGNYEQYF | TGTGCCAGCAGTTCTACACCGGGGAACTACGAGCAGTACTTC
TRBJ1-5 | TRBV7-8 | NA | NA | CASSLDSYSNQPQHF | TGTGCCAGCAGCTTAGATTCGTATAGCAATCAGCCCCAGCATTTT
TRBJ1-1 | TRBV5-8 | TRBD1 | NA | CASSRGQAPDTEAFF | TGTGCCAGCAGCCGTGGACAGGCTCCGGACACTGAAGCTTTCTTT
TRBJ2-7 | TRBV6-1 | TRBD1 | NA | CASSAHRGAFTLDYF | TGTGCCAGCAGCGCTCACAGGGGGGCCTTCACTCTCGATTACTTC
TRBJ1-2 | TRBV10-3 | NA | NA | CAIRVSSRDYGYTF | TGTGCCATCCGGGTCTCCTCACGGGACTATGGCTACACCTTC
TRBJ1-2 | TRBV5-1 | NA | NA | CASKLLGRDGYTF | TGCGCCAGCAAACTATTAGGCCGGGATGGCTACACCTTC
TRBJ1-1 | TRBV9 | TRBD1 | NA | CASSSGQGAYTEAFF | TGTGCCAGCAGCTCGGGACAGGGGGCGTACACTGAAGCTTTCTTT
TRBJ1-1 | TRBV7-9 | NA | NA | CASSTTAREGSRGEAFF | TGTGCCAGCAGCACTACTGCACGGGAGGGTTCGAGGGGTGAAGCTTTCTTT
TRBJ1-2 | TRBV13 | TRBD1 | NA | CASSLTGGLYYGYTF | TGTGCCAGCAGCCTTACAGGGGGACTTTACTATGGCTACACCTTC
TRBJ2-2 | TRBV12-5 | TRBD2 | NA | CASGLAGGTGELFF | TGTGCTAGTGGTTTAGCGGGGGGGACCGGGGAGCTGTTTTTT
TRBJ1-1 | TRBV7-8 | NA | NA | CASSLLVAAPNTEAFF | TGTGCCAGCAGCCTCCTGGTCGCGGCTCCGAACACTGAAGCTTTCTTT
TRBJ2-1 | TRBV10-2 | TRBD2 | NA | CASSGGQRGPLSEQFF | TGCGCCAGCAGTGGAGGGCAGCGGGGGCCCCTGAGTGAGCAGTTCTTC
TRBJ1-6 | TRBV21-1 | NA | NA | CASSKKTGGLVDSPLHF | TGTGCCAGCAGCAAAAAGACAGGGGGTTTAGTTGATTCACCCCTCCACTTT
TRBJ2-1 | TRBV9 | NA | NA | CASSASGSGLNNEQFF | TGTGCCAGCAGCGCATCGGGTAGCGGACTGAACAATGAGCAGTTCTTC
TRBJ2-5 | TRBV7-6 | TRBD1 | NA | CASSGTEETQYF | TGTGCCAGCAGCGGGACAGAAGAGACCCAGTACTTC
TRBJ1-6 | TRBV6-1 | TRBD1 | NA | CASSDFLAGGNSPLHF | TGTGCCAGCAGTGACTTCTTGGCAGGGGGGAATTCACCCCTCCACTTT
TRBJ1-2 | TRBV18 | NA | NA | CASSPLAGLGYTF | TGTGCCAGCTCACCACTCGCAGGGCTCGGCTACACCTTC
TRBJ2-3 | TRBV25-1 | NA | NA | CASSEGLASTDTQYF | TGTGCCAGCAGTGAGGGACTTGCTAGCACAGATACGCAGTATTTT
TRBJ1-2 | TRBV30 | NA | NA | CAWSVQLMDSEGDYGYTF | TGTGCCTGGAGTGTCCAATTGATGGACAGCGAGGGGGACTATGGCTACACCTTC
TRBJ2-7 | TRBV4-1 | NA | NA | CASSQEETVSYEQYF | TGCGCCAGCAGCCAAGAAGAAACAGTATCCTACGAGCAGTACTTC
TRBJ1-2 | TRBV29-1 | NA | once | CSVNQGLSYGYTF | TGCAGCGTTAATCAGGGGCTTTCCTATGGCTACACCTTC
TRBJ2-1 | TRBV27 | TRBD2 | NA | CASMLAASSYNEQFF | TGTGCCAGCATGCTAGCGGCGAGCTCCTACAATGAGCAGTTCTTC
TRBJ2-7 | TRBV9 | NA | NA | CASSVGDIAYEQYF | TGTGCCAGCAGCGTAGGTGACATCGCCTACGAGCAGTACTTC
TRBJ2-3 | TRBV6-5 | TRBD2 | NA | CASRMGGVIDTQYF | TGTGCCAGCAGGATGGGAGGGGTAATAGATACGCAGTATTTT
TRBJ1-3 | TRBV27 | NA | NA | CASSLSGDSGNTIYF | TGTGCCAGCAGTTTATCCGGGGACTCTGGAAACACCATATATTTT
TRBJ1-5 | TRBV2 | TRBD1 | NA | CASNDRVGNQPQHF | TGTGCCAGCAACGACAGGGTCGGGAATCAGCCCCAGCATTTT
TRBJ1-5 | TRBV2 | NA | NA | CASSESGVQPQHF | TGTGCCAGCAGTGAATCCGGAGTTCAGCCCCAGCATTTT
TRBJ2-3 | TRBV28 | TRBD2 | NA | CASSLPSGGGWTDTQYF | TGTGCCAGCAGTTTGCCTAGCGGGGGGGGGTGGACAGATACGCAGTATTTT
TRBJ1-4 | TRBV7-2 | NA | NA | CASSDGRTDEKLFF | TGTGCCAGCAGCGATGGCCGGACAGACGAAAAACTGTTTTTT
TRBJ2-2 | TRBV4-1 | NA | NA | CASSRLDLIANTGELFF | TGCGCCAGCAGCCGACTAGACTTAATCGCGAACACCGGGGAGCTGTTTTTT
TRBJ1-5 | TRBV5-6 | TRBD1 | NA | CASSKDRTNQPQHF | TGTGCCAGCAGCAAGGACAGGACCAATCAGCCCCAGCATTTT
TRBJ2-7 | TRBV29-1 | NA | NA | CSVVFVRSYEQYF | TGCAGCGTTGTTTTCGTTCGCTCCTACGAGCAGTACTTC
TRBJ2-1 | TRBV9 | NA | once | CASSVGGPLNEQFF | TGTGCCAGCAGCGTAGGAGGGCCGCTCAATGAGCAGTTCTTC